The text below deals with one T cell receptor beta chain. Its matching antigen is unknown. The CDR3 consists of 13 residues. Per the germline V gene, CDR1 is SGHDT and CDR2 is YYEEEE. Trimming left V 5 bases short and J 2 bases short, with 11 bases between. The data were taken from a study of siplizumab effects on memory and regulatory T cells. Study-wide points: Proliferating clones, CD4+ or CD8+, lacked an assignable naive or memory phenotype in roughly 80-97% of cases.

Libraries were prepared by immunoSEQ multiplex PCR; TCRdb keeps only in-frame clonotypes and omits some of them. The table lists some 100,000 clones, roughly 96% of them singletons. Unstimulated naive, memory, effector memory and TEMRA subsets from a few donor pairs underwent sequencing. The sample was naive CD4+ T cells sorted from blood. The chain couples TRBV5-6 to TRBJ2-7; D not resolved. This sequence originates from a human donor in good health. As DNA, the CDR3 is TGTGCCAGCAGTCTGACACTCCCCTACGAGCAGTACTTC. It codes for CASSLTLPYEQYF. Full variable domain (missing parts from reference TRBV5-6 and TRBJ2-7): DAGVTQSPTHLIKTRGQQVTLRCSPKSGHDTVSWYQQALGQGPQFIFQYYEEEERQRGNFPDRFSGHQFPNYSSELNVNALLLGDSALYLCASSLTLPYEQYFGPGTRLTVT.